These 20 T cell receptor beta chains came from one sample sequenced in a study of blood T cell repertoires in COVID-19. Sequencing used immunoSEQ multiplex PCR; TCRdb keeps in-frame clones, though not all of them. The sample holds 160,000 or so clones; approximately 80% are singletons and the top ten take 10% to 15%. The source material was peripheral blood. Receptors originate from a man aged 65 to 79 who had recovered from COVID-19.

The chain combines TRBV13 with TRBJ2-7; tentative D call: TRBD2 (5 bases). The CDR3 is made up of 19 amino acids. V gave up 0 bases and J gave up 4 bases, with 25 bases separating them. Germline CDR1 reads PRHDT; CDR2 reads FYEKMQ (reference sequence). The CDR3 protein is CASSLGPSGKRPTGYEQYF. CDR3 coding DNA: TGTGCCAGCAGCTTAGGACCCTCCGGTAAGCGCCCCACGGGATACGAGCAGTACTTC.

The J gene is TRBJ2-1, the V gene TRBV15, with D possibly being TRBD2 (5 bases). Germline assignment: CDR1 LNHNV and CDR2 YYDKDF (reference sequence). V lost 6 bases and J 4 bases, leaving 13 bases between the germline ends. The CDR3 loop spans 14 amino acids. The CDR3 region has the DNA TGTGCCACCAGTAAAAGCGGACCTTACAATGAGCAGTTCTTC. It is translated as CATSKSGPYNEQFF.

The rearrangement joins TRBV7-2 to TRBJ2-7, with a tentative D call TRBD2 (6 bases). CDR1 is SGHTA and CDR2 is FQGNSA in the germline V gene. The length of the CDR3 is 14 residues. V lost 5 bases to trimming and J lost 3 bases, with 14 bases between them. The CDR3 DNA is TGTGCCAGCAGCCTTGACCGTAGCGGCTACGAGCAGTACTTC. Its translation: CASSLDRSGYEQYF.

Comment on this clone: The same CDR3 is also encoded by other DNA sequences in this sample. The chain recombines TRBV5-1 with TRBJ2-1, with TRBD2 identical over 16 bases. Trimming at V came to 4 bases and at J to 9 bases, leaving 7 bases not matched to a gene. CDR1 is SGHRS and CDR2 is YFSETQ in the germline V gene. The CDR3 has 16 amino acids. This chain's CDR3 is CASSLGTSGRAGEQFF. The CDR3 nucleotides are TGCGCCAGCAGCCTCGGGACTAGCGGGAGGGCGGGTGAGCAGTTCTTC.

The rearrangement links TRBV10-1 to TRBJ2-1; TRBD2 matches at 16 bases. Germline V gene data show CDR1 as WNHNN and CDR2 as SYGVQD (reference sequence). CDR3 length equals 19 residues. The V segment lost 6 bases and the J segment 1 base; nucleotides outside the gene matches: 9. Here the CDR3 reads CASSPGTSGRAVSYNEQFF. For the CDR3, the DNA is TGCGCCAGCAGCCCCGGGACTAGCGGGAGGGCCGTGTCCTACAATGAGCAGTTCTTC.

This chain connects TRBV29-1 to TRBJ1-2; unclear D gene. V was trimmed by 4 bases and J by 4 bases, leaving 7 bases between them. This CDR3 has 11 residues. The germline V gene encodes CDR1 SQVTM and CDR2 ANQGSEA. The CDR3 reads CSVGAPYGYTF. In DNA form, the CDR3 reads TGCAGCGTTGGGGCTCCCTATGGCTACACCTTC.

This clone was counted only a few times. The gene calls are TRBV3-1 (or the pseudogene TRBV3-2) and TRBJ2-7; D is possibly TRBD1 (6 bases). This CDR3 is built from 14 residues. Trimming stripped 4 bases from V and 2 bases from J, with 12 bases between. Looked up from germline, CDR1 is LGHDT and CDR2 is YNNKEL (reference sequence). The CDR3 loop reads CASSPRTAPYEQYF. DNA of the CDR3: TGTGCCAGCAGCCCCAGGACAGCACCCTACGAGCAGTACTTC.

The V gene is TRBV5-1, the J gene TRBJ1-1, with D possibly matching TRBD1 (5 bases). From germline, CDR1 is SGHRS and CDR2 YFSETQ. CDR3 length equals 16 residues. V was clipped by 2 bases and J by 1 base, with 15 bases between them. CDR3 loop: CASSFRQGGRNTEAFF. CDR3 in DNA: TGCGCCAGCAGCTTCAGGCAGGGAGGAAGGAACACTGAAGCTTTCTTT.

In DNA form, the CDR3 reads TGTGCCAGCAGCTCAGAAGTACTGGGACTAGCTTGGCCAGATACGCAGTATTTT. It yields the protein CASSSEVLGLAWPDTQYF. The rearrangement links TRBV7-9 to TRBJ2-3, with 9 bases that match TRBD2. V dropped 4 bases and J dropped 4; count of bases not matched to a gene: 15. The CDR3 totals 18 residues. Germline V gene lookup returns CDR1 SEHNR and CDR2 FQNEAQ (reference sequence).

CDR3 residues: CASSAGLKTGELFF. CDR3 sequence (DNA): TGTGCCAGCAGCGCGGGACTTAAAACCGGGGAGCTGTTTTTT. V is TRBV9 and J is TRBJ2-2; possible D gene TRBD2, 6 bases. The CDR3 has 14 amino acids. Germline V CDR1 and CDR2: SGDLS, YYNGEE. V was shortened by 3 bases and J by 5 bases, with 11 bases between the two germline ends.

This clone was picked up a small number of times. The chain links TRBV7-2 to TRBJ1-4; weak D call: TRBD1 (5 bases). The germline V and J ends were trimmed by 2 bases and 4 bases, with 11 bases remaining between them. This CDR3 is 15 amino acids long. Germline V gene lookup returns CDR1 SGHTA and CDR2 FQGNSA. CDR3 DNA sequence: TGTGCCAGCAGCTTAACATCAGGGAATAATGAAAAACTGTTTTTT. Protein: CASSLTSGNNEKLFF. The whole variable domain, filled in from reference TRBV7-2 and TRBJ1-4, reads GAGVSQSPSNKVTEKGKDVELRCDPISGHTALYWYRQSLGQGLEFLIYFQGNSAPDKSGLPSDRFSAERTGGSVSTLTIQRTQQEDSAVYLCASSLTSGNNEKLFFGSGTQLSVL.

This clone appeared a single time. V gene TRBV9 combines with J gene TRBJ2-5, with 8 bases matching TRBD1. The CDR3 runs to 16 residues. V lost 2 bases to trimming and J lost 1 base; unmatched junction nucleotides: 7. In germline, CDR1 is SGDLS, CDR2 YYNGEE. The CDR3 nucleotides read TGTGCCAGCAGCGTGGGAAAGACAGGGGTCCAAGAGACCCAGTACTTC. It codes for CASSVGKTGVQETQYF.

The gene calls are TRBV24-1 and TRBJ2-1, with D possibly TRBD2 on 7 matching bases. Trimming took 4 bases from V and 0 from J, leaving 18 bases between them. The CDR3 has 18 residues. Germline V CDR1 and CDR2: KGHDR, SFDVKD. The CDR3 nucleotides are TGTGCCACCAGTGACCCTAAGGGGGGGGATAGCTCCTACAATGAGCAGTTCTTC. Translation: CATSDPKGGDSSYNEQFF.

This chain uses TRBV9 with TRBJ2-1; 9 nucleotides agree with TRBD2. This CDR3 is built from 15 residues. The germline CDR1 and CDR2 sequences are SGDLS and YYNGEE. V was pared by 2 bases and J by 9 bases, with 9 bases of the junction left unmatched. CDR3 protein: CASSVRVAGVPEQFF. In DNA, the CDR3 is TGTGCCAGCAGCGTCAGAGTAGCGGGAGTGCCTGAGCAGTTCTTC.

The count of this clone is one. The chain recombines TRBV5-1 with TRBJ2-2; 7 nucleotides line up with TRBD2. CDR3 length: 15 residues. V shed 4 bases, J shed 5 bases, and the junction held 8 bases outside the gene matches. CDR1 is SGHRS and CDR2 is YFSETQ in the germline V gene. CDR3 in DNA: TGCGCCAGCAGCCCCTGGGGTAGCGGGACCGGGGAGCTGTTTTTT. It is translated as CASSPWGSGTGELFF.

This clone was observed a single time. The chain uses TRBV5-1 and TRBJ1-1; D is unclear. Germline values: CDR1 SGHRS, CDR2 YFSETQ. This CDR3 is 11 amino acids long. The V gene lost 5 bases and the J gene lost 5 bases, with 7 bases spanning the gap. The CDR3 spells CASRGETEAFF. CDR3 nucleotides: TGCGCCAGCAGGGGAGAAACTGAAGCTTTCTTT.

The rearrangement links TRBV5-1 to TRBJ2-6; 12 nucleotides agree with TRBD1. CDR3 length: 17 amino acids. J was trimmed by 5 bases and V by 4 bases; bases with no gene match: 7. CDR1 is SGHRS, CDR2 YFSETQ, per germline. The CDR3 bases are TGCGCCAGCAGCCTAGGGACAGGGGGCGGGCGGGCCAACGTCCTGACTTTC. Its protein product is CASSLGTGGGRANVLTF.

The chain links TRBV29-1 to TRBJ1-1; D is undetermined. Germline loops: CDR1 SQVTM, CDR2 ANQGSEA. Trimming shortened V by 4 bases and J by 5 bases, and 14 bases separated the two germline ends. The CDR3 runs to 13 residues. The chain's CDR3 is CSVATHLGTEAFF. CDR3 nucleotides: TGCAGCGTTGCGACACACCTGGGTACTGAAGCTTTCTTT.

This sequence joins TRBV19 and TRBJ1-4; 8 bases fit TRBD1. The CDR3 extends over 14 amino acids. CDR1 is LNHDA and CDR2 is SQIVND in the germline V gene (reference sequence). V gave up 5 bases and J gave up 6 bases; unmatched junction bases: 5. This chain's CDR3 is CASSPGQGYEKLFF. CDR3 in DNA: TGTGCCAGTAGTCCCGGACAGGGATATGAAAAACTGTTTTTT.

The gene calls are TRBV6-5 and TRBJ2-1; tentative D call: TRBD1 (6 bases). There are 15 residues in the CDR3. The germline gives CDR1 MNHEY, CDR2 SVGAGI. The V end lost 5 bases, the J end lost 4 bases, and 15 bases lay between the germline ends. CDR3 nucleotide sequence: TGTGCCAGCAGTACCGGCCGGGACAAATACAATGAGCAGTTCTTC. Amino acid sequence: CASSTGRDKYNEQFF.